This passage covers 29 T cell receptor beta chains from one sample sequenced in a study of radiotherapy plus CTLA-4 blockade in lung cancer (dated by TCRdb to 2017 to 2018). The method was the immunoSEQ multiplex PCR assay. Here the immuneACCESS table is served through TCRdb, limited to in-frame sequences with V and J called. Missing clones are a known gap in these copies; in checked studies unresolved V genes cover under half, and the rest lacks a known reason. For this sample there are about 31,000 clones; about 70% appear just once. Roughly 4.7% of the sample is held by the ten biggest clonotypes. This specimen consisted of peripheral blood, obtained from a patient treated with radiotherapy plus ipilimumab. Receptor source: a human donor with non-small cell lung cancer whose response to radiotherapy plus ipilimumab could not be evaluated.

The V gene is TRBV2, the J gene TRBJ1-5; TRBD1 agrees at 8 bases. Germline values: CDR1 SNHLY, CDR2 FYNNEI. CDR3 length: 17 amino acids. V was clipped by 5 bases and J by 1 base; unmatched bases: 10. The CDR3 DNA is TGTGCCAGCAGTCGAAGTCAGGGGGCTATCAGCAATCAGCCCCAGCATTTT. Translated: CASSRSQGAISNQPQHF.

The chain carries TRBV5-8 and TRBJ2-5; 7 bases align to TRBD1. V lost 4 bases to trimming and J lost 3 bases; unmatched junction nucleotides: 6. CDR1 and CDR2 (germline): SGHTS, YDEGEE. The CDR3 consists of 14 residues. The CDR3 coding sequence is TGTGCCAGCAGCGTGGGACAGCTTAAAGAGACCCAGTACTTC. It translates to CASSVGQLKETQYF.

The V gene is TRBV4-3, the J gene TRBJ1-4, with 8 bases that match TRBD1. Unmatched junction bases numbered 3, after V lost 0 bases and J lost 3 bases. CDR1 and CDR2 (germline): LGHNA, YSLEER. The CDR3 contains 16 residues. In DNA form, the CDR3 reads TGCGCCAGCAGCCAAGATGGCAGGGGGCCTAATGAAAAACTGTTTTTT. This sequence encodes CASSQDGRGPNEKLFF.

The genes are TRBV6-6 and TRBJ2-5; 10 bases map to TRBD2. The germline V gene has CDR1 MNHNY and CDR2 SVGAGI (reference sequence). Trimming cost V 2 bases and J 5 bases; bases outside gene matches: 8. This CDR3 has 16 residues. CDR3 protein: CASSYDWASGSETQYF. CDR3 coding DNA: TGTGCCAGCAGTTACGACTGGGCTAGCGGGAGTGAGACCCAGTACTTC.

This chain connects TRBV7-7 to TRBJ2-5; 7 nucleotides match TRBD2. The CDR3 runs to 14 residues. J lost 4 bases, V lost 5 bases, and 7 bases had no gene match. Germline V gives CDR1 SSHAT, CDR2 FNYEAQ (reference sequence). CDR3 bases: TGTGCCAGCAGCAGAAGCGGGATCGGAGAGACCCAGTACTTC. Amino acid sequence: CASSRSGIGETQYF.

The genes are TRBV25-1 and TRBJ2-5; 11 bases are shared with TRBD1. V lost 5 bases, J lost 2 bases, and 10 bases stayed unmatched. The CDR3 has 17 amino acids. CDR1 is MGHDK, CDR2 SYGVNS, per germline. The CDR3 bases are TGTGCCAGCAGTTCGACCCCGGGGACAGGGGGGCAAGAGACCCAGTACTTC. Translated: CASSSTPGTGGQETQYF.

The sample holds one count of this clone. For the CDR3, the DNA is TGTGCCAGCAGCTTAGTGCTGACAGATACTAACTATGGCTACACCTTC. This codes for CASSLVLTDTNYGYTF. V gene TRBV7-2 combines with J gene TRBJ1-2; D is perhaps TRBD1 (5 bases). The V gene's germline CDR1 is SGHTA and CDR2 FQGNSA. The length of the CDR3 is 16 residues. V was clipped by 1 base and J by 0 bases, with 12 bases between them.

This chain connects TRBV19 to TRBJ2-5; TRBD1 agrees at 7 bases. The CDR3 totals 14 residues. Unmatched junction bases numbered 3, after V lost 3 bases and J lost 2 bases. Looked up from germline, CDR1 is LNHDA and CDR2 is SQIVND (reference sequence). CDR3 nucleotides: TGTGCCAGTAGTATCTTCAGGGGGCAAGAGACCCAGTACTTC. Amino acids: CASSIFRGQETQYF.

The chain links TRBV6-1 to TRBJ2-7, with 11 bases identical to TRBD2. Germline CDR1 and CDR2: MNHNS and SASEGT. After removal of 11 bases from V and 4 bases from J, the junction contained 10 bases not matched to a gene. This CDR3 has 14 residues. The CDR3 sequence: CALTGLAVSYEQYF. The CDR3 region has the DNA TGTGCCTTAACGGGACTAGCGGTTTCGTACGAGCAGTACTTC.

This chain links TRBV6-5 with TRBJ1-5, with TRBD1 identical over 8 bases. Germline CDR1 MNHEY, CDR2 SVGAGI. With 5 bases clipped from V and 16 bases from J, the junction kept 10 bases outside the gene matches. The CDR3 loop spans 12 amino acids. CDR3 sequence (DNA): TGTGCCAGCAGTGAGTGGACAGGGTCCCTCCATTTT. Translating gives CASSEWTGSLHF.

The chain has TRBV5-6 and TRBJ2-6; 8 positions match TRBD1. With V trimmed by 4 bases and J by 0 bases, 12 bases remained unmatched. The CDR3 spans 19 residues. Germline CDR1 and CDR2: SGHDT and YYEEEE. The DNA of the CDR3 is TGTGCCAGCAGCGCCAGGGGGCGCGGTTCTAACTCTGGGGCCAACGTCCTGACTTTC. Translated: CASSARGRGSNSGANVLTF.

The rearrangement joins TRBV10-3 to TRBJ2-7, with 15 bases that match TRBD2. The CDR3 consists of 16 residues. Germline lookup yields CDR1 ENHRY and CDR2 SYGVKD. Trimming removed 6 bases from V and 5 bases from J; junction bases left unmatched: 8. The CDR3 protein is CAISGTSGGLVHEQYF. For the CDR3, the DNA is TGTGCCATCAGCGGGACTAGCGGGGGGTTGGTCCACGAGCAGTACTTC.

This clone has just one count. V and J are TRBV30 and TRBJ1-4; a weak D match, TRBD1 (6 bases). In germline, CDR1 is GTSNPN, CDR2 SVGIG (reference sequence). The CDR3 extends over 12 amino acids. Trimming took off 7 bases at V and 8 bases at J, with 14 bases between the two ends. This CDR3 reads CALNRDREKLFF. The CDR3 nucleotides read TGTGCCTTGAACAGGGATCGAGAAAAACTGTTTTTT.

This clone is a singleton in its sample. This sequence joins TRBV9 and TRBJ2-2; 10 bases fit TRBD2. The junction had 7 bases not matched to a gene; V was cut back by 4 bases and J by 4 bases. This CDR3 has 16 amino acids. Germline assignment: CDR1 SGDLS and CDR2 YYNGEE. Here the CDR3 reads CASSTGLAETTGELFF. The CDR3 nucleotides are TGTGCCAGCAGCACCGGACTAGCGGAGACCACCGGGGAGCTGTTTTTT.

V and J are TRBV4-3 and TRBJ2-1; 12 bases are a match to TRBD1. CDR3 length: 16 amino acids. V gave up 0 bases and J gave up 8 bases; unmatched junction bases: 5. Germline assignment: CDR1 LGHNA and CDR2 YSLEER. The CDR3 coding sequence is TGCGCCAGCAGCCAAGACTCGGGACAGGGGGCCTATGAGCAGTTCTTC. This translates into CASSQDSGQGAYEQFF.

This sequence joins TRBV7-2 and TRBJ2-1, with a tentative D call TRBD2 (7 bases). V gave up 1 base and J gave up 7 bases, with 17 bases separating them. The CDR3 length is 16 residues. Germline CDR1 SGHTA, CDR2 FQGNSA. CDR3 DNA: TGTGCCAGCAGCTTAGGAGGGGGGGGTGTAAGGAATGAGCAGTTCTTC. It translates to CASSLGGGGVRNEQFF. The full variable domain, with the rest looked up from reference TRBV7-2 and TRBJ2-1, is GAGVSQSPSNKVTEKGKDVELRCDPISGHTALYWYRQSLGQGLEFLIYFQGNSAPDKSGLPSDRFSAERTGGSVSTLTIQRTQQEDSAVYLCASSLGGGGVRNEQFFGPGTRLTVL.

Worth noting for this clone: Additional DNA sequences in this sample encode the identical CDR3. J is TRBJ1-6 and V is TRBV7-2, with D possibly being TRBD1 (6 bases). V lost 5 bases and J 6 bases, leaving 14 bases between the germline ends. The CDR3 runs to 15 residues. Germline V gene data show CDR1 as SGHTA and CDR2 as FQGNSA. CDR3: CASSPRTVFNSPLHF. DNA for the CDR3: TGTGCCAGCAGCCCCCGGACAGTTTTTAATTCACCCCTCCACTTT.

The CDR3 coding sequence is TGCAGCGTTGTCGGGACAGGGGTGACCGGGGAGCTGTTTTTT. Its translation is CSVVGTGVTGELFF. The V and J genes are TRBV29-1 and TRBJ2-2; 10 positions match TRBD1. The CDR3 is 14 amino acids. Per germline, CDR1 SQVTM and CDR2 ANQGSEA. With 4 bases clipped from V and 5 bases from J, the junction kept 4 bases outside the gene matches.

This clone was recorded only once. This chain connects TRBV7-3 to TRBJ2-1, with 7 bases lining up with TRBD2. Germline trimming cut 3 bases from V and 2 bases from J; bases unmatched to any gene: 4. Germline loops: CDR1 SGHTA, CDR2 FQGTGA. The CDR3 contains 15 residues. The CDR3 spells CASSLASGTYNEQFF. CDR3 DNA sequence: TGTGCCAGCAGCTTGGCTAGCGGTACCTACAATGAGCAGTTCTTC.

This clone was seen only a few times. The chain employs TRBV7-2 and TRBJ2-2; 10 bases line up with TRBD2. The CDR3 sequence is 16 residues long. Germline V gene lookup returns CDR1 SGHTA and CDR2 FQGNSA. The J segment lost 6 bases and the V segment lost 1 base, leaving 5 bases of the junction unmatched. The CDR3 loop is CASSLESSGSPGELFF. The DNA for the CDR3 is TGTGCCAGCAGCTTAGAGTCTAGCGGGAGTCCCGGGGAGCTGTTTTTT.

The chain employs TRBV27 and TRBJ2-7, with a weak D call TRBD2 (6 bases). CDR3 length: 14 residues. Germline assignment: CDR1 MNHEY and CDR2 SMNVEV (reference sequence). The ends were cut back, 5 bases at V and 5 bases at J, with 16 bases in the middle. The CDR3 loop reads CASSLQVGGDEQYF. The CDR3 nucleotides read TGTGCCAGCAGTCTACAAGTCGGAGGGGACGAGCAGTACTTC.

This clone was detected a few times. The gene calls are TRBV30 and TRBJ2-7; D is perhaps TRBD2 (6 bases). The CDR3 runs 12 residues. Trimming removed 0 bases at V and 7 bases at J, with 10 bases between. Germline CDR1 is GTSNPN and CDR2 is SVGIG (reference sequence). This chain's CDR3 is CAWSVGAGEQYF. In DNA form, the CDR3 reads TGTGCCTGGAGTGTAGGGGCGGGAGAGCAGTACTTC. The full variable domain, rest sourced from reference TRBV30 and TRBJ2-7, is SQTIHQWPATLVQPVGSPLSLECTVEGTSNPNLYWYRQAAGRGLQLLFYSVGIGQISSEVPQNLSASRPQDRQFILSSKKLLLSDSGFYLCAWSVGAGEQYFGPGTRLTVT.

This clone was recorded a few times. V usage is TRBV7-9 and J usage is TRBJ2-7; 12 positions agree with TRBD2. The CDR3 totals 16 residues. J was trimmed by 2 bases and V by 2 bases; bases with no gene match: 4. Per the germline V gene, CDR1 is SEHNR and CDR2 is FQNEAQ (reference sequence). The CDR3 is CASSLSSGRVPYEQYF. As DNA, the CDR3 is TGTGCCAGCAGCTTATCTAGCGGGAGGGTACCCTACGAGCAGTACTTC.

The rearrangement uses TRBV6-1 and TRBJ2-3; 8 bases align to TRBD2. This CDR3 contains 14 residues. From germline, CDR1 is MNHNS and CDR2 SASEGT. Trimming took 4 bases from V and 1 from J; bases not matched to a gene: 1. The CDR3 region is CASSGAGGTDTQYF. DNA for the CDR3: TGTGCCAGCAGTGGAGCGGGAGGCACAGATACGCAGTATTTT.

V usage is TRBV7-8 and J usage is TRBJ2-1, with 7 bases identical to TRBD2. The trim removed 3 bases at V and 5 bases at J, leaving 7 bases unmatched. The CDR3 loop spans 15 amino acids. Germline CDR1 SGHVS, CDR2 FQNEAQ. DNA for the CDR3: TGTGCCAGCAGCTTGTCCGCGGGAGTAAACAATGAGCAGTTCTTC. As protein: CASSLSAGVNNEQFF.

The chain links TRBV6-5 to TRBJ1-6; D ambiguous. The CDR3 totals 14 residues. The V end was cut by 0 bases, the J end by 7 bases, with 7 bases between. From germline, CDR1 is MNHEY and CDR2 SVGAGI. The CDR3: CASSYSGGNSPLHF. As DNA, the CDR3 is TGTGCCAGCAGTTACTCAGGCGGAAATTCACCCCTCCACTTT.

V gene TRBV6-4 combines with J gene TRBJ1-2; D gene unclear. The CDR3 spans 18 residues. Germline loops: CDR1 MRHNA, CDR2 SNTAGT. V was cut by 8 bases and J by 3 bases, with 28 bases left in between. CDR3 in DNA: TGTGCCAGCGCCCGGGTTGCCGGCGACGGAGGAAGTTACTATGGCTACACCTTC. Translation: CASARVAGDGGSYYGYTF.

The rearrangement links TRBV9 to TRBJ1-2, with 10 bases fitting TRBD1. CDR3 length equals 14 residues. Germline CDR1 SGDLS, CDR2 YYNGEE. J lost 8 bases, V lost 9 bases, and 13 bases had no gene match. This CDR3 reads CATGGGTGVQGYTF. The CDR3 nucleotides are TGTGCCACGGGAGGAGGGACAGGGGTTCAGGGCTACACCTTC.

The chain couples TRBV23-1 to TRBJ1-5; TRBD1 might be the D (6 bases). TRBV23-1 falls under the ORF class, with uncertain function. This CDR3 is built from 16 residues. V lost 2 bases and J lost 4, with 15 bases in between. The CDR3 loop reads CASSQPGDGENQPQHF. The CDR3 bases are TGCGCCAGCAGTCAACCAGGGGACGGAGAAAATCAGCCCCAGCATTTT.